This T cell receptor (beta chain) originates from a study of CD8+ T cells in alopecia areata. Looking at the study overall: Patients remained on tofacitinib for 6 to 18 months and then went 6 months without it.

V was pared by 0 bases and J by 1 base, with 15 bases between. The CDR3 is 16 amino acids. Germline-derived CDR1 and CDR2 are GTSNPN and SVGIG (reference sequence). About this clone: Its antigen is not known.

The study team obtained lesional scalp punch biopsies and peripheral blood from alopecia areata patients. RNA was isolated and reverse transcribed to cDNA, the sequencing template. TCRdb's copy holds only in-frame clones and misses some; the assay was immunoSEQ multiplex PCR. The sample has 140,000 to 150,000 clones; roughly 46% are singletons. Findings and limits, study-wide: Lesional tissue from the scalp (especially in alopecia totalis/universalis) showed higher clonality than normal scalp. Scalp specimens additionally yield sequences from normal skin's resident alphabeta T cells.

The sample was CD4+ T cells sorted from blood, taken at week 0. The chain recombines TRBV30 with TRBJ1-1, with D unresolved. The clonotype originates from a human donor with alopecia areata. The CDR3 DNA reads TGTGCCTGGAGTGTAGGCGGTCGGTCAAAGAACACTGAAGCTTTCTTT. Its protein product is CAWSVGGRSKNTEAFF.